Here is one TCR beta chain with its context. In the original processing: Amplification with reference gene primers provided the estimates of nucleated cell counts. Clones were sequenced by immunoSEQ multiplex PCR, and TCRdb holds only the in-frame ones, with some missing. The V and J calls and clone size are taken from that table; D and trimming were inferred from the DNA. The sample shows hundreds of thousands of clones, under 90% of them seen only once. The entry originates in a study of blood T cell repertoires in COVID-19. On the study more broadly: From the United States, Italy and Spain came samples of acute and convalescent COVID-19. T cells, B-cell-depleted T cells, or PBMCs provided the cDNA or gDNA that served as material.

V lost 4 bases, J lost 6 bases, and 9 bases stayed unmatched. CDR3 length equals 16 residues. Germline loops: CDR1 LGHNA, CDR2 YNFKEQ. Sequenced input: peripheral blood. This clonotype was sampled from a woman aged 40 to 50 with active or convalescent COVID-19. The chain joins TRBV4-2 to TRBJ2-3; 11 positions agree with TRBD2. The DNA of the CDR3 is TGTGCCAGCAGCCCGAATCAAAGGACTAGCGGGGATACGCAGTATTTT. Translation: CASSPNQRTSGDTQYF.